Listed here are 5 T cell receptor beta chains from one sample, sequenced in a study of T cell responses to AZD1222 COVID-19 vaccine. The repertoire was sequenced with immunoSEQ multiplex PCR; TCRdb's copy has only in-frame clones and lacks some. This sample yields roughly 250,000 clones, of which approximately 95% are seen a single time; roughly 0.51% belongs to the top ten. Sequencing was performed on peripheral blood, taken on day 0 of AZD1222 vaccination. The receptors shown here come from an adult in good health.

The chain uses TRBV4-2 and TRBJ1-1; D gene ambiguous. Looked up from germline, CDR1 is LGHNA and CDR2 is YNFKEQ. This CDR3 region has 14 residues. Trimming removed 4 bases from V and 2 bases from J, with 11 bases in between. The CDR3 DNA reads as TGTGCCAGCAGCCTAGCCGATGGAAACACTGAAGCTTTCTTT. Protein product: CASSLADGNTEAFF.

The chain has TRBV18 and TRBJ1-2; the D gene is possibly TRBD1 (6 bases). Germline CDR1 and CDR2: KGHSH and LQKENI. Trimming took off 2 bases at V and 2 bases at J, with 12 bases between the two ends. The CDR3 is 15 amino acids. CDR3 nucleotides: TGTGCCAGCTCACCAGGGAGACAGGAGAACTATGGCTACACCTTC. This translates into CASSPGRQENYGYTF.

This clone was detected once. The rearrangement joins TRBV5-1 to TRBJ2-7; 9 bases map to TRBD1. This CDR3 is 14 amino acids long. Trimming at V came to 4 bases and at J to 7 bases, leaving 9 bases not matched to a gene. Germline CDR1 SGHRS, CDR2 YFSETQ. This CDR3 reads CASSMYRGPGEQYF. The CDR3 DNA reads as TGCGCCAGCAGCATGTACAGGGGGCCGGGAGAGCAGTACTTC.

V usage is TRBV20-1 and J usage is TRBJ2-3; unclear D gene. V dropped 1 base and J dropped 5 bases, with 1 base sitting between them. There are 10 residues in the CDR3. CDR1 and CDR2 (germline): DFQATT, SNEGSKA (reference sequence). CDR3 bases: TGCAGTGCTAGAGTAGATACGCAGTATTTT. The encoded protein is CSARVDTQYF.

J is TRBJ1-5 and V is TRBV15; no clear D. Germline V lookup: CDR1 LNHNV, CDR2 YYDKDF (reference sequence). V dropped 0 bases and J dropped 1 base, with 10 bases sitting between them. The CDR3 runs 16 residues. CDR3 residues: CATSREAPTSNQPQHF. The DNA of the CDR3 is TGTGCCACCAGCAGAGAGGCCCCCACCAGCAATCAGCCCCAGCATTTT.